The 20 T cell receptor beta chains below come from one sample, sequenced in a study of OX40 agonist ivuxolimab in advanced cancers. Generated by immunoSEQ multiplex PCR, the TCRdb table keeps only in-frame clones and is missing some. The data show about 83,000 clones, roughly 90% seen once. Source: CD4+ or CD8+ T cells sorted from blood, taken in a trial of the OX40 agonist ivuxolimab. The origin of the receptors is an adult with an advanced solid tumor such as melanoma, head and neck, liver or kidney cancer.

This chain uses TRBV10-3 with TRBJ2-6; D gene ambiguous. The CDR3 consists of 14 residues. Trimming took off 7 bases at V and 2 bases at J, with 9 bases between the two ends. CDR1 is ENHRY and CDR2 is SYGVKD in the germline V gene. The CDR3 region has the DNA TGTGCCATCAATGACGGCGCTGGGGCCAACGTCCTGACTTTC. This encodes CAINDGAGANVLTF.

The rearrangement links TRBV11-2 to TRBJ2-3, with D possibly being TRBD2 (5 bases). The V gene's germline CDR1 is SGHAT and CDR2 FQNNGV. The CDR3 is 13 residues long. Trimming pared 5 bases from V and 0 bases from J, leaving 6 bases between. The CDR3 nucleotides read TGTGCCAGCAGCAGGGAGAGCACAGATACGCAGTATTTT. As protein: CASSRESTDTQYF.

V and J are TRBV5-1 and TRBJ1-1; possibly TRBD1 for D (6 bases). Trimming left V 3 bases short and J 5 bases short, with 11 bases between. The CDR3 has 13 amino acids. Germline V gives CDR1 SGHRS, CDR2 YFSETQ. The CDR3 sequence: CASSSGAWTEAFF. The CDR3 DNA reads as TGCGCCAGCAGCTCGGGGGCTTGGACTGAAGCTTTCTTT.

The J gene is TRBJ1-1, the V gene TRBV9; the match to TRBD1 covers 7 bases. J lost 5 bases, V lost 4 bases, and 8 bases had no gene match. The CDR3 length is 14 residues. From germline, CDR1 is SGDLS and CDR2 YYNGEE. The CDR3 nucleotides read TGTGCCAGCAGCTTAGGTCCAGGGGGGACTGAAGCTTTCTTT. Its translation: CASSLGPGGTEAFF.

The V and J genes are TRBV7-2 and TRBJ2-7; D tentatively fits TRBD1 or TRBD2 (5 bases each). Trimming removed 5 bases at V and 5 bases at J, with 16 bases between. From germline, CDR1 is SGHTA and CDR2 FQGNSA. The CDR3 spans 14 residues. The CDR3: CASSRLLVGDEQYF. CDR3 nucleotide sequence: TGTGCCAGCAGCAGACTGCTCGTGGGGGACGAGCAGTACTTC.

The V and J genes are TRBV7-2 and TRBJ2-7; TRBD2 agrees at 10 bases. CDR1 is SGHTA, CDR2 FQGNSA, per germline. V was pared by 2 bases and J by 5 bases, with 6 bases of the junction left unmatched. This CDR3 spans 15 amino acids. CDR3 nucleotide sequence: TGTGCCAGCAGCTTATTAGCGGGGGGATGGGACGAGCAGTACTTC. Translating gives CASSLLAGGWDEQYF.

The rearrangement uses TRBV4-3 and TRBJ1-4, with 8 bases lining up with TRBD1. The length of the CDR3 is 15 residues. Germline V lookup: CDR1 LGHNA, CDR2 YSLEER. With 3 bases clipped from V and 7 bases from J, the junction kept 7 bases outside the gene matches. CDR3 bases: TGCGCCAGCAGCCATTGGACAGGGACGTCTGAAAAACTGTTTTTT. It encodes CASSHWTGTSEKLFF.

The gene calls are TRBV7-9 and TRBJ2-7; 12 nucleotides agree with TRBD2. Germline V CDR1 and CDR2: SEHNR, FQNEAQ (reference sequence). This CDR3 spans 17 amino acids. Trimming removed 5 bases from V and 2 bases from J; junction bases left unmatched: 10. DNA for the CDR3: TGTGCCAGCAGCCCGAGGACTAGCGGGGATCCTGCCTACGAGCAGTACTTC. Translating it yields CASSPRTSGDPAYEQYF. Looking up the rest from reference TRBV7-9 and TRBJ2-7 gives the full variable domain: DTGVSQNPRHKITKRGQNVTFRCDPISEHNRLYWYRQTLGQGPEFLTYFQNEAQLEKSRLLSDRFSAERPKGSFSTLEIQRTEQGDSAMYLCASSPRTSGDPAYEQYFGPGTRLTVT.

This clone was observed once. The chain combines TRBV13 with TRBJ2-5; D may match TRBD1 or TRBD2 (5 bases each). V lost 5 bases and J 7 bases, leaving 14 bases between the germline ends. CDR3 size: 13 residues. Germline V CDR1 and CDR2: PRHDT, FYEKMQ (reference sequence). CDR3: CASSLGTAGTQYF. CDR3 DNA: TGTGCCAGCAGCCTTGGGACCGCCGGGACCCAGTACTTC.

This clone came up once. The V gene is TRBV13, the J gene TRBJ1-4; TRBD1 might be the D (5 bases). Germline V gene data show CDR1 as PRHDT and CDR2 as FYEKMQ (reference sequence). Between the trimmed V and J ends, which lost 5 bases and 3 bases, there was a span of 10 bases. The CDR3 is made up of 14 amino acids. The CDR3 is CASSQGPSNEKLFF. The CDR3 coding sequence is TGTGCCAGCAGCCAGGGACCCTCTAATGAAAAACTGTTTTTT.

V gene TRBV11-2 combines with J gene TRBJ1-5, with TRBD1 identical over 9 bases. The germline gives CDR1 SGHAT, CDR2 FQNNGV. This CDR3 comprises 14 residues. V gave up 1 base and J gave up 7 bases; unmatched junction bases: 2. The CDR3 sequence: CASSLGTGEQPQHF. DNA of the CDR3: TGTGCCAGCAGCTTAGGGACAGGGGAACAGCCCCAGCATTTT. Complete variable domain (other parts from reference TRBV11-2 and TRBJ1-5): EAGVAQSPRYKIIEKRQSVAFWCNPISGHATLYWYQQILGQGPKLLIQFQNNGVVDDSQLPKDRFSAERLKGVDSTLKIQPAKLEDSAVYLCASSLGTGEQPQHFGDGTRLSIL.

This sequence joins TRBV13 and TRBJ2-7, with TRBD2 identical over 8 bases. This CDR3 region has 17 residues. V gave up 5 bases and J gave up 2 bases; unmatched junction bases: 14. The germline V gene encodes CDR1 PRHDT and CDR2 FYEKMQ (reference sequence). Here the CDR3 DNA reads TGTGCCAGCAGCCCCCGGTCGGGGGGGGTCGATCCCTACGAGCAGTACTTC. Translating it yields CASSPRSGGVDPYEQYF. The complete variable domain, with remaining parts taken from reference TRBV13 and TRBJ2-7, reads AAGVIQSPRHLIKEKRETATLKCYPIPRHDTVYWYQQGPGQDPQFLISFYEKMQSDKGSIPDRFSAQQFSDYHSELNMSSLELGDSALYFCASSPRSGGVDPYEQYFGPGTRLTVT.

This chain joins TRBV5-6 and TRBJ1-4, with 7 bases lining up with TRBD1. This CDR3 has 14 residues. Germline V gives CDR1 SGHDT, CDR2 YYEEEE. V trimming: 6 bases; J trimming: 6 bases; junction bases outside the gene matches: 8. The CDR3 region has the DNA TGTGCCAGCAAAGAGACAGGGATGGATGAAAAACTGTTTTTT. Its translation is CASKETGMDEKLFF. The complete variable domain, with remaining parts taken from reference TRBV5-6 and TRBJ1-4, reads DAGVTQSPTHLIKTRGQQVTLRCSPKSGHDTVSWYQQALGQGPQFIFQYYEEEERQRGNFPDRFSGHQFPNYSSELNVNALLLGDSALYLCASKETGMDEKLFFGSGTQLSVL.

This chain joins TRBV5-1 and TRBJ2-3; the match to TRBD2 covers 10 bases. With 0 bases clipped from V and 2 bases from J, the junction kept 12 bases outside the gene matches. The CDR3 has 19 amino acids. Germline CDR1 SGHRS, CDR2 YFSETQ. DNA of the CDR3: TGCGCCAGCAGCTTGGGGCCTCCCATCGGGACTAGCGACACAGATACGCAGTATTTT. As protein: CASSLGPPIGTSDTDTQYF.

The CDR3 spells CASGWDSPSIYGYTF. The CDR3 DNA is TGCGCCAGCGGATGGGACAGCCCCTCGATCTATGGCTACACCTTC. The rearrangement joins TRBV5-1 to TRBJ1-2, with TRBD1 identical over 7 bases. V was pared by 7 bases and J by 4 bases, with 13 bases of the junction left unmatched. CDR1 is SGHRS and CDR2 is YFSETQ in the germline V gene. This CDR3 comprises 15 residues.

The chain employs TRBV7-6 and TRBJ2-1; 9 bases line up with TRBD1. This CDR3 region has 15 residues. V shed 4 bases, J shed 4 bases, and the junction held 5 bases outside the gene matches. Germline values: CDR1 SGHVS, CDR2 FNYEAQ. CDR3 coding DNA: TGTGCCAGCAGCTCTCACAGGGGGCCGTACAATGAGCAGTTCTTC. Translating gives CASSSHRGPYNEQFF.

The chain uses TRBV6-1 and TRBJ1-1; D gene ambiguous. Germline-derived CDR1 and CDR2 are MNHNS and SASEGT. Between the trimmed V and J ends, which lost 6 bases and 0 bases, there was a span of 11 bases. The CDR3 extends over 14 amino acids. CDR3 in DNA: TGTGCCAGCAGCGACGGCAGCCTGAACACTGAAGCTTTCTTT. It encodes CASSDGSLNTEAFF.

This clone was picked up one time. V gene TRBV12-5 combines with J gene TRBJ2-7, with unresolved D. The V end was cut by 5 bases, the J end by 5 bases, with 25 bases between. The CDR3 has 17 amino acids. The V gene's germline CDR1 is LGHNT and CDR2 FRNRAP. The CDR3 coding sequence is TGTGCTAGTGGTCCTGGGCTGAAAGGAGTTTCTCAGGACGAGCAGTACTTC. Translated, it gives CASGPGLKGVSQDEQYF.

This chain joins TRBV7-2 and TRBJ1-5; no reliable D call. V lost 8 bases to trimming and J lost 9 bases, with 11 bases between them. The CDR3 sequence is 11 residues long. Germline-derived CDR1 and CDR2 are SGHTA and FQGNSA. For the CDR3, the DNA is TGTGCCAGCCCGCGAATTAGGCCCCAGCATTTT. Residues: CASPRIRPQHF.

The chain uses TRBV7-6 and TRBJ2-7; D remains ambiguous. Trimming removed 2 bases from V and 6 bases from J, with 11 bases in between. Germline V gene lookup returns CDR1 SGHVS and CDR2 FNYEAQ. The CDR3 runs to 13 residues. The CDR3 sequence: CASSLSPGREQYF. In DNA, the CDR3 is TGTGCCAGCAGCTTAAGTCCGGGCCGCGAGCAGTACTTC.